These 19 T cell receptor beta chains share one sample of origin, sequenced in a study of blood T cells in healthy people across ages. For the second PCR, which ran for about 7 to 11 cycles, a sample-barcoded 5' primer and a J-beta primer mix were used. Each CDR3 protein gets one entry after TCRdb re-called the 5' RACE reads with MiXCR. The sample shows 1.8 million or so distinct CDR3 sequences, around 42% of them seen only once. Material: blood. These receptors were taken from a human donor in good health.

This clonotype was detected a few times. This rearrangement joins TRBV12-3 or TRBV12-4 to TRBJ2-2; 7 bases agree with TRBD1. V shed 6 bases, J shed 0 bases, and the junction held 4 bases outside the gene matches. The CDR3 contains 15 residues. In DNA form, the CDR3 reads TGTGCCAGCAGCGGGACAGTTTCGAACACCGGGGAGCTGTTTTTT. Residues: CASSGTVSNTGELFF.

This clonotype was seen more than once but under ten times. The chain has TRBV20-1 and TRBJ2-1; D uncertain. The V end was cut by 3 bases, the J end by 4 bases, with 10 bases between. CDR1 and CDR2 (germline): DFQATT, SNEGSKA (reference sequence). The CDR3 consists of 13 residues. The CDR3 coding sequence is TGCAGTGCTAGGTCGAGTGCTTACAATGAGCAGTTCTTC. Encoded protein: CSARSSAYNEQFF.

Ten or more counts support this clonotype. CDR3 nucleotide sequence: TGTGCCAGCAGCCAACCCGAAAGGACAGGGGCGTTCCAAGAGACCCAGTACTTC. This gives the protein CASSQPERTGAFQETQYF. The rearrangement uses TRBV4-2 and TRBJ2-5, with 9 bases aligning to TRBD1. CDR3 length: 18 residues. V lost 2 bases and J lost 1; bases outside the gene matches: 11. Germline CDR1 reads LGHNA; CDR2 reads YNFKEQ.

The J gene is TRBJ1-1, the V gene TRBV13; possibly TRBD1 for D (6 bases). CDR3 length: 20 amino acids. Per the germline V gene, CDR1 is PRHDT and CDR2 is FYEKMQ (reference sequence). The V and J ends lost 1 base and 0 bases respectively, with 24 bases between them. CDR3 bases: TGTGCCAGCAGCTTAGTTGGGCTGGGGGGGGCAACCTTTCTGAACACTGAAGCTTTCTTT. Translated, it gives CASSLVGLGGATFLNTEAFF.

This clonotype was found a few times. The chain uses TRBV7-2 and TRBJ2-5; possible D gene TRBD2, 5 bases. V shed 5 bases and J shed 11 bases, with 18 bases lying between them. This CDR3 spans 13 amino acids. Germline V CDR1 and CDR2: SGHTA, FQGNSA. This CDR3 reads CASSQLEAGEQYF. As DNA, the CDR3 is TGTGCCAGCAGCCAACTAGAGGCCGGGGAGCAGTACTTC.

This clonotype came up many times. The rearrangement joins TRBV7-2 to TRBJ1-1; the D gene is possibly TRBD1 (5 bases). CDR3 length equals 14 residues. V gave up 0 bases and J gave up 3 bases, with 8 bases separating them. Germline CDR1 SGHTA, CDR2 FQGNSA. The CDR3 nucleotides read TGTGCCAGCAGCTTAGCGGGCAGGGACACTGAAGCTTTCTTT. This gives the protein CASSLAGRDTEAFF.

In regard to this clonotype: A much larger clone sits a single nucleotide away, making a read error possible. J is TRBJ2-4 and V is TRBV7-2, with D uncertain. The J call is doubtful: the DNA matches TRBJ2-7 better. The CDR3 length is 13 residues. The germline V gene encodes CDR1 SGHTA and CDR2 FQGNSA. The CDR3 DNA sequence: TGTACCAGCAGCTCCTCTACGAACTACGAGCAGTACTTC. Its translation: CTSSSSTNYEQYF.

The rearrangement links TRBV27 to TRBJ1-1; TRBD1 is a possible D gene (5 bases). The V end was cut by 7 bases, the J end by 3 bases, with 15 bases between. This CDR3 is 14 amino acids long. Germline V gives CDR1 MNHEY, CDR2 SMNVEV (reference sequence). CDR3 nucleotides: TGTGCCAGCAAGGTCGTTGCGGGACACACTGAAGCTTTCTTT. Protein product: CASKVVAGHTEAFF.

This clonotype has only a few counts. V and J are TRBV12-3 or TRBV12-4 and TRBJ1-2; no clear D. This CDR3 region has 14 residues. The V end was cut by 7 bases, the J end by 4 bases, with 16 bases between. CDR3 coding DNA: TGTGCCAGCAATGGACGCATTGGGCCCTATGGCTACACCTTC. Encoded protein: CASNGRIGPYGYTF.

CDR3 region: CATWDETTEAFF. The CDR3 nucleotides are TGTGCCACATGGGATGAGACCACTGAAGCTTTCTTT. The gene calls are TRBV10-3 and TRBJ1-1; D gene uncertain. Trimming took 10 bases from V and 4 from J, leaving 13 bases between them. The CDR3 contains 12 residues. Per the germline V gene, CDR1 is ENHRY and CDR2 is SYGVKD.

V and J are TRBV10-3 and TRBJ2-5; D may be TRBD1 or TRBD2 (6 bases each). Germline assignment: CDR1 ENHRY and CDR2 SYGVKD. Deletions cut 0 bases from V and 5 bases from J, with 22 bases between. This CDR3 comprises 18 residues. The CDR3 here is CAISESLVGGSISETQYF. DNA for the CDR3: TGTGCCATCAGTGAGTCGCTAGTGGGGGGCTCCATATCCGAGACCCAGTACTTC.

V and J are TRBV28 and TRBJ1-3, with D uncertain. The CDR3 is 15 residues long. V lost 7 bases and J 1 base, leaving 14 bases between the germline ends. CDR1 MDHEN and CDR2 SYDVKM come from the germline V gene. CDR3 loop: CASTQPTLSGNTIYF. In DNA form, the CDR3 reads TGTGCCAGCACCCAGCCCACACTTTCTGGAAACACCATATATTTT.

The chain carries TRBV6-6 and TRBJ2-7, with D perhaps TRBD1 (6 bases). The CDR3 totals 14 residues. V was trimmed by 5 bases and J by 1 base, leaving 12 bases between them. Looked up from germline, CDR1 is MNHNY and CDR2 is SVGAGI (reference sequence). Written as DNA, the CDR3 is TGTGCCAGCAGTGACAACAGGGTTTCCTACGAGCAGTACTTC. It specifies CASSDNRVSYEQYF.

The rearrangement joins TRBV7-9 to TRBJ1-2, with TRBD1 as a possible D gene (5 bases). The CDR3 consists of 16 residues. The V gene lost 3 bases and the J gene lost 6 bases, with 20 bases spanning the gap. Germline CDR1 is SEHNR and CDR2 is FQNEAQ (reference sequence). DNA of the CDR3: TGTGCCAGCAGCTTTAGGGGCACGGAACAAAATAATGGCTACACCTTC. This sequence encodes CASSFRGTEQNNGYTF.

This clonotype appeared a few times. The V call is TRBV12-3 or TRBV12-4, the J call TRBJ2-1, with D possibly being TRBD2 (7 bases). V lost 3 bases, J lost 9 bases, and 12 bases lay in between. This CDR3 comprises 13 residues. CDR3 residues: CASSFRGAVEQFF. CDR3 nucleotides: TGTGCCAGCAGTTTTCGGGGGGCGGTTGAGCAGTTCTTC.

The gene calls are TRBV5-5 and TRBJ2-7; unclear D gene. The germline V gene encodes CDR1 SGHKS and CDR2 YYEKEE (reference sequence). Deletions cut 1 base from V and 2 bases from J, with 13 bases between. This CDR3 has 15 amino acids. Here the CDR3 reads CASSLTSAGPYEQYF. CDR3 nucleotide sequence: TGTGCCAGCAGCTTGACGTCGGCCGGACCCTACGAGCAGTACTTC.

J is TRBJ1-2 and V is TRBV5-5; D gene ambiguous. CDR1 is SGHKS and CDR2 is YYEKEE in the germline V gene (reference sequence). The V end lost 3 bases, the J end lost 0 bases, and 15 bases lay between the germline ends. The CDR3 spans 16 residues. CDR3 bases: TGTGCCAGCAGCTCGAACTACAGACTAGCTAACTATGGCTACACCTTC. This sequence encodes CASSSNYRLANYGYTF.

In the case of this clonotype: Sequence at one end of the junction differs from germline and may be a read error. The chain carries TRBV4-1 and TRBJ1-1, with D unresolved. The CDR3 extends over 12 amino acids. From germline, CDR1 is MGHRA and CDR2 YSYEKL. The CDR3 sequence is CANSLLGTEAFF. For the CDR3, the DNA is TGCGCCAACAGCCTGCTAGGGACTGAAGCTTTCTTT.

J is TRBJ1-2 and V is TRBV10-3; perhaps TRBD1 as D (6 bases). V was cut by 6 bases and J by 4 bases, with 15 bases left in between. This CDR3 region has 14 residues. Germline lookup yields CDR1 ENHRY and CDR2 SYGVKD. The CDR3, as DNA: TGTGCCATCAGGAACACAGGGACCGCCTATGGCTACACCTTC. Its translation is CAIRNTGTAYGYTF.